Listed below are T cell receptor beta chains from one sample, sequenced in a study of blood T cell repertoires in COVID-19. Data came from immunoSEQ multiplex PCR; TCRdb stores just in-frame clones and leaves some out. The sample carries some 120,000 clones, more than 90% recorded once. The specimen sequenced was peripheral blood. These receptors were collected from a man over 45 with active COVID-19. Both conserved end residues are part of each CDR3. The D gene is left open where the match is weak. Expanded clones get a size class; other rows say once, few or many, or leave the size out.

j_call clone_size v_call d_call cdr3_aa cdr3_nt
TRBJ2-3 once TRBV19 . CASHSFGGSTDTQYF TGTGCCAGTCATTCCTTTGGAGGTAGCACAGATACGCAGTATTTT
TRBJ2-3 . TRBV24-1 TRBD2 CATSDSAGLAGVADTQYF TGTGCCACCAGTGATTCCGCCGGACTAGCGGGAGTGGCAGATACGCAGTATTTT
TRBJ1-2 medium-sized TRBV6-5 . CASSSGYGYTF TGTGCCAGCAGTTCAGGGTATGGCTACACCTTC
TRBJ1-5 . TRBV7-9 . CASTKQGLGDSNQPQHF TGTGCCAGCACCAAACAGGGACTTGGGGATAGCAATCAGCCCCAGCATTTT
TRBJ2-2 . TRBV5-1 . CASSLGRPQGTGELFF TGCGCCAGCAGCTTGGGGAGACCCCAGGGCACCGGGGAGCTGTTTTTT
TRBJ1-1 . TRBV5-1 . CASSAQGANTEAFF TGCGCCAGCAGCGCACAGGGCGCGAACACTGAAGCTTTCTTT
TRBJ2-2 . TRBV2 . CATKNTGELFF TGTGCCACCAAGAACACCGGGGAGCTGTTTTTT
TRBJ1-1 once TRBV12-3/TRBV12-4 . CASSPGPGAEAFF TGTGCCAGCAGCCCTGGTCCAGGGGCTGAAGCTTTCTTT
TRBJ2-2 . TRBV5-6 TRBD2 CASRTRTSGDRTGELFF TGTGCCAGCAGGACCCGGACTAGCGGGGACCGGACCGGGGAGCTGTTTTTT
TRBJ2-7 . TRBV3-1/TRBV3-2 TRBD2 CASSQGRTSTYEQYF TGTGCCAGCAGCCAGGGGAGGACTAGCACCTACGAGCAGTACTTC